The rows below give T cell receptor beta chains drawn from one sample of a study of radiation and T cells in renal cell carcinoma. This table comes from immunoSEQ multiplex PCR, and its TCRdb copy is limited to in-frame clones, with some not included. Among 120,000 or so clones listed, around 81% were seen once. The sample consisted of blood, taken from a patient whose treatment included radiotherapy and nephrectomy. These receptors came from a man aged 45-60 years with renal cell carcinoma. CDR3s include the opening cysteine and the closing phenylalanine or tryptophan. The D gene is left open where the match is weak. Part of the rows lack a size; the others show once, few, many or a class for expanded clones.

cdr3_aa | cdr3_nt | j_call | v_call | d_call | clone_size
CASTSYRGNQETQYF | TGTGCCAGCACCTCATACAGGGGGAATCAAGAGACCCAGTACTTC | TRBJ2-5 | TRBV2 | TRBD1 | .
CASSVDRAPTYEQYF | TGTGCCAGCAGCGTGGACAGGGCCCCAACCTACGAGCAGTACTTC | TRBJ2-7 | TRBV7-2 | TRBD1 | .
CASHLGANTEAFF | TGTGCCAGCCACTTGGGGGCGAACACTGAAGCTTTCTTT | TRBJ1-1 | TRBV27 | . | .
CASSPTPPDPGNTIYF | TGTGCCAGCAGCCCAACCCCACCGGACCCTGGAAACACCATATATTTT | TRBJ1-3 | TRBV7-9 | . | .
CASSFSERESYEQYF | TGCGCCAGCAGCTTTAGTGAGCGGGAGAGCTACGAGCAGTACTTC | TRBJ2-7 | TRBV5-1 | TRBD2 | .
CASSIVLGEKLFF | TGTGCCAGTAGTATAGTACTTGGTGAAAAACTGTTTTTT | TRBJ1-4 | TRBV19 | . | .
CASSLDPGKSPLHF | TGTGCCAGCAGCTTGGACCCAGGAAAATCACCCCTCCACTTT | TRBJ1-6 | TRBV9 | . | .
CSILDVAGGETQYF | TGCAGCATCCTAGATGTGGCCGGCGGGGAGACCCAGTACTTC | TRBJ2-5 | TRBV29-1 | . | .
CASSEGMSGGETQYF | TGTGCCAGCAGTGAAGGAATGTCAGGGGGAGAGACCCAGTACTTC | TRBJ2-5 | TRBV6-1 | TRBD1 | .
CASSVAEGPLSGYTF | TGTGCCAGCAGCGTAGCGGAGGGGCCCTTAAGTGGCTACACCTTC | TRBJ1-2 | TRBV9 | . | few
CASSPNRGRLSNEKLFF | TGTGCCAGTAGTCCAAACAGGGGGCGGTTGTCTAATGAAAAACTGTTTTTT | TRBJ1-4 | TRBV19 | TRBD1 | .
CASSPQGQGNQPQHF | TGTGCCAGCTCACCACAAGGCCAGGGGAATCAGCCCCAGCATTTT | TRBJ1-5 | TRBV18 | . | few
CASSVAGLSPLHF | TGCGCCAGCAGCGTGGCCGGTCTTTCACCCCTCCACTTT | TRBJ1-6 | TRBV5-1 | . | .
CASTERNQPQHF | TGTGCCAGCACCGAGAGAAATCAGCCCCAGCATTTT | TRBJ1-5 | TRBV28 | . | .
CASSAQGARLDIQYF | TGTGCCAGCAGCGCACAGGGGGCGCGTTTAGACATTCAGTACTTC | TRBJ2-4 | TRBV9 | TRBD1 | .
CASSLDRSLYEQYF | TGCGCCAGCAGCTTGGACAGATCCCTATACGAGCAGTACTTC | TRBJ2-7 | TRBV5-1 | . | few
CASSPDRTYGEQFF | TGCGCCAGCAGCCCGGACAGGACCTACGGGGAGCAGTTCTTC | TRBJ2-1 | TRBV4-3 | TRBD1 | .
CSAQLNTEAFF | TGCAGTGCTCAGCTGAACACTGAAGCTTTCTTT | TRBJ1-1 | TRBV20-1 | . | once
CASSLALSNSPLHF | TGCGCCAGCAGCTTGGCCCTCAGTAATTCACCCCTCCACTTT | TRBJ1-6 | TRBV5-1 | . | .
CASKSTPGQQETQYF | TGTGCCAGTAAGTCGACCCCAGGACAGCAAGAGACCCAGTACTTC | TRBJ2-5 | TRBV19 | . | .
CTSSLERHQETQYF | TGTACCAGCAGCTTAGAACGACACCAAGAGACCCAGTACTTC | TRBJ2-5 | TRBV7-9 | . | .
CASSFDRGYEQYF | TGTGCCAGCAGTTTCGACAGGGGGTACGAGCAGTACTTC | TRBJ2-7 | TRBV27 | TRBD1 | .
CASSPPMEDREYF | TGTGCCAGCTCACCACCGATGGAGGACAGGGAATACTTC | TRBJ2-5 | TRBV18 | TRBD1 | few
CASSGQGDYGYTF | TGTGCCAGTAGTGGGCAGGGTGACTATGGCTACACCTTC | TRBJ1-2 | TRBV19 | . | few
CASSPRGGGLQSQYF | TGCGCCAGCAGCCCCCGGGGAGGGGGCCTCCAATCGCAGTATTTT | TRBJ2-3 | TRBV4-1 | . | .
CASGETAWSFF | TGTGCTAGTGGGGAGACCGCATGGTCTTTCTTT | TRBJ1-1 | TRBV12-5 | . | once
CASSLGGQGTSTDTQYF | TGTGCCAGCAGCTTAGGGGGACAGGGCACTAGCACAGATACGCAGTATTTT | TRBJ2-3 | TRBV7-6 | TRBD1 | once
CASSLGETYEQYF | TGTGCTAGCAGCTTAGGGGAAACCTACGAGCAGTACTTC | TRBJ2-7 | TRBV7-7 | . | .
CASSPGTGNYGYTF | TGCGCCAGCAGCCCCGGGACAGGGAACTATGGCTACACCTTC | TRBJ1-2 | TRBV5-1 | TRBD1 | .
CASSPTSEAYNEQFF | TGTGCCAGCTCACCAACAAGCGAGGCTTACAATGAGCAGTTCTTC | TRBJ2-1 | TRBV18 | . | .
CASSRYKRTSGLETQYF | TGTGCCAGCAGCCGATATAAAAGGACTAGCGGGTTAGAGACCCAGTACTTC | TRBJ2-5 | TRBV7-2 | TRBD2 | .
CASSLLLSAQGQETQYF | TGTGCCAGCAGCTTACTTTTATCGGCCCAGGGCCAAGAGACCCAGTACTTC | TRBJ2-5 | TRBV7-9 | . | .
CAWSDGKGYGYTF | TGTGCCTGGAGTGATGGGAAAGGCTATGGCTACACCTTC | TRBJ1-2 | TRBV30 | . | .
CASSQDRAYSGANVLTF | TGTGCCAGCAGTCAAGACAGGGCCTACTCTGGGGCCAACGTCCTGACTTTC | TRBJ2-6 | TRBV27 | TRBD1 | .
CASSFLSTAAYNEQFF | TGTGCCAGCAGCTTTCTATCGACTGCAGCTTACAATGAGCAGTTCTTC | TRBJ2-1 | TRBV5-4 | . | .
CASSPDGTTNSPLHF | TGCGCCAGCAGCCCGGACGGAACGACTAATTCACCCCTCCACTTT | TRBJ1-6 | TRBV5-1 | . | few
CAISESQGAGTEAFF | TGTGCCATCAGTGAGTCGCAGGGGGCAGGCACTGAAGCTTTCTTT | TRBJ1-1 | TRBV10-3 | TRBD1 | few
CASTWDRYNEQFF | TGTGCCAGCACTTGGGACAGGTACAATGAGCAGTTCTTC | TRBJ2-1 | TRBV5-4 | TRBD1 | .
CASSLDTVEYF | TGCGCCAGCAGCTTGGACACCGTGGAGTACTTC | TRBJ2-7 | TRBV5-1 | . | .
CASTLGTGNTGELFF | TGTGCCAGCACCCTGGGGACAGGCAACACCGGGGAGCTGTTTTTT | TRBJ2-2 | TRBV2 | TRBD1 | .
CAWKTGILSGNTIYF | TGTGCCTGGAAGACAGGGATCCTCTCTGGAAACACCATATATTTT | TRBJ1-3 | TRBV30 | TRBD1 | .
CASSSPTGLITAEAFF | TGTGCCAGCAGTTCCCCGACGGGACTGATTACGGCTGAAGCTTTCTTT | TRBJ1-1 | TRBV28 | . | .
CATSRVQGSNYGYTF | TGTGCCACCAGCAGAGTACAGGGTAGCAACTATGGCTACACCTTC | TRBJ1-2 | TRBV15 | . | .
CASTATSGNTDTQYF | TGTGCCAGCACGGCGACTAGCGGGAACACAGATACGCAGTATTTT | TRBJ2-3 | TRBV30 | TRBD2 | .
CASLTLRDRVYEQYF | TGTGCCAGCCTAACCCTGCGGGACAGAGTCTACGAGCAGTACTTC | TRBJ2-7 | TRBV28 | . | .
CASSVRDREILGQFF | TGTGCCAGCAGCGTCCGGGACAGGGAGATTTTGGGCCAGTTCTTC | TRBJ2-1 | TRBV13 | TRBD1 | .
CASRSGTPNTEAFF | TGTGCCAGCAGATCCGGGACTCCGAACACTGAAGCTTTCTTT | TRBJ1-1 | TRBV6-5 | . | .
CASSESLDTQYF | TGCGCCAGCAGTGAGTCCTTGGATACGCAGTATTTT | TRBJ2-3 | TRBV10-1 | . | .
CASSFSQGAQGQPQHF | TGTGCCAGCAGCTTTTCACAGGGGGCGCAGGGTCAGCCCCAGCATTTT | TRBJ1-5 | TRBV5-8 | TRBD1 | .
CASSPTGMRYEQYF | TGTGCCAGCAGCCCGACAGGTATGCGGTACGAGCAGTACTTC | TRBJ2-7 | TRBV7-2 | . | .